Presented here are 27 T cell receptor beta chains from one specimen sequenced in a study of T cells in Graves' hyperthyroidism and ophthalmopathy. The source material, RNA transcripts, was used to amplify TCR beta CDR3 regions. The TCR CDR3 first-round RT-PCR relied on the HTBI primer set. TCRdb called the multiplex PCR reads again in MiXCR, with one record for every CDR3 protein. The table includes 400,000 to 550,000 distinct CDR3 sequences, approximately 15% detected once. The sample taken for sequencing was blood. These receptors came from a woman aged 18-29 years with Graves' hyperthyroidism.

The table lists this clonotype with many counts. The gene calls are TRBV12-3 or TRBV12-4 and TRBJ2-1; D not certain. V was shortened by 5 bases and J by 7 bases, with 6 bases between the two germline ends. This CDR3 is built from 11 residues. CDR3 nucleotides: TGTGCCAGCAGTCCCTTTAATGAGCAGTTCTTC. Protein product: CASSPFNEQFF.

This clonotype was counted at least ten times. The rearrangement links TRBV27 to TRBJ2-5; D is perhaps TRBD2 (7 bases). Germline CDR1 and CDR2: MNHEY and SMNVEV (reference sequence). CDR3 length equals 15 residues. Trimming removed 5 bases at V and 6 bases at J, with 19 bases between. CDR3 sequence (DNA): TGTGCCAGCAGTAACACAGGGCGGGGGAGGAAGACCCAGTACTTC. This encodes CASSNTGRGRKTQYF.

This clonotype came up many times. V is TRBV7-2 and J is TRBJ2-3; D is unclear. Germline V gene sequence: CDR1 SGHTA, CDR2 FQGNSA. This CDR3 spans 14 amino acids. With 0 bases removed from V and 5 bases from J, the gap between germline ends came to 9 bases. This CDR3 is CASSLAGYKDTQYF. CDR3 bases: TGTGCCAGCAGCTTAGCGGGGTACAAAGATACGCAGTATTTT.

This chain connects TRBV11-2 to TRBJ1-1; 7 bases map to TRBD1. V lost 3 bases and J lost 0; bases outside the gene matches: 7. CDR1 and CDR2 (germline): SGHAT, FQNNGV. The CDR3 sequence is 16 residues long. CDR3 nucleotide sequence: TGTGCCAGCAGCTTGAAACGACAGGGACTGAACACTGAAGCTTTCTTT. Residues: CASSLKRQGLNTEAFF.

As to this clonotype: With a much larger clone just one base away, this may be a read error. It is likely a read error, because the conserved phenylalanine at the end of the CDR3 is missing. This chain connects TRBV7-3 to TRBJ1-6; D gene unclear. The CDR3 totals 15 residues. Germline V gene sequence: CDR1 SGHTA, CDR2 FQGTGA. V lost 4 bases and J 9 bases, leaving 16 bases between the germline ends. This chain's CDR3 is CASSSSGAKGSPLHS. In DNA, the CDR3 is TGTGCCAGCAGCTCCTCCGGAGCCAAGGGTTCACCCCTCCACTCT.

The rearrangement joins TRBV10-1 to TRBJ2-7, with D possibly matching TRBD2 (6 bases). Per the germline V gene, CDR1 is WNHNN and CDR2 is SYGVQD (reference sequence). The CDR3 has 14 residues. V dropped 2 bases and J dropped 2 bases, with 10 bases sitting between them. As DNA, the CDR3 is TGCGCCAGCAGTGAGGGAGGGACCGCCTACGAGCAGTACTTC. It codes for CASSEGGTAYEQYF.

This clonotype has a handful of counts. The rearrangement joins TRBV29-1 to TRBJ1-1, with D uncertain. V was pared by 4 bases and J by 1 base, with 10 bases between. The CDR3 is 13 amino acids. Germline CDR1 reads SQVTM; CDR2 reads ANQGSEA. CDR3: CSVGSQWNTEAFF. DNA of the CDR3: TGCAGCGTTGGGAGTCAGTGGAACACTGAAGCTTTCTTT.

For this clonotype: A much larger clone lies a single base off, so this may be a read error. This chain connects TRBV5-1 to TRBJ1-4; unclear D gene. Germline V gives CDR1 SGHRS, CDR2 YFSETQ. CDR3 size: 14 residues. Deletions cut 3 bases from V and 5 bases from J, with 11 bases between. As DNA, the CDR3 is TGCGCCAGCAGCTCAAATATGGAAAATGAAAAACTGTTTTTT. Translation: CASSSNMENEKLFF.

The chain employs TRBV12-3 or TRBV12-4 and TRBJ1-4, with D tentatively TRBD1 (5 bases). The CDR3 length is 14 residues. Trimming shortened V by 5 bases and J by 9 bases, and 16 bases separated the two germline ends. The CDR3 DNA follows: TGTGCCAGCAGTGGGAGTGGGGGGAGGAAAAAACTGTTTTTT. It specifies CASSGSGGRKKLFF.

This clonotype was counted only a few times. The chain couples TRBV19 to TRBJ1-6; D is unresolved. In germline, CDR1 is LNHDA, CDR2 SQIVND (reference sequence). The CDR3 consists of 15 residues. V lost 5 bases and J lost 8, with 16 bases in between. For the CDR3, the DNA is TGTGCCAGTAGTCCCCAATCCGGATCTCATTCACCCCTCCACTTT. It specifies CASSPQSGSHSPLHF.

The V and J genes are TRBV5-8 and TRBJ1-5; 11 bases are shared with TRBD1. V trimming: 4 bases; J trimming: 7 bases; junction bases outside the gene matches: 16. Germline CDR1 reads SGHTS; CDR2 reads YDEGEE. This CDR3 has 18 amino acids. The CDR3 DNA sequence: TGTGCCAGCAGCCCTAGGGACAGGGGGATGTTTCTGTACCAGCCCCAGCATTTT. Translation: CASSPRDRGMFLYQPQHF.

This clonotype showed up just a few times. The chain carries TRBV6-2 or TRBV6-3 and TRBJ1-1; possibly TRBD1 for D (5 bases). This CDR3 comprises 14 residues. CDR1 MNHEY and CDR2 SVGEGT come from the germline V gene. V was shortened by 5 bases and J by 7 bases, with 17 bases between the two germline ends. CDR3 coding DNA: TGTGCCAGCAGTCGGGGGGGGGGTCGTCGTGAAGCTTTCTTT. Amino acid sequence: CASSRGGGRREAFF.

The V and J genes are TRBV20-1 and TRBJ2-1; D perhaps matches TRBD2 (6 bases). Trimming removed 2 bases from V and 4 bases from J, with 9 bases in between. CDR3 size: 13 residues. Germline assignment: CDR1 DFQATT and CDR2 SNEGSKA (reference sequence). In nucleotides, the CDR3 is TGCAGTGCTAGATGGGGGGATTACAATGAGCAGTTCTTC. Translating gives CSARWGDYNEQFF.

The chain joins TRBV6-1 to TRBJ2-3, with a tentative D call TRBD2 (6 bases). Germline CDR1 reads MNHNS; CDR2 reads SASEGT. The CDR3 extends over 14 amino acids. With 10 bases removed from V and 1 base from J, the gap between germline ends came to 15 bases. CDR3 in amino acids: CATQVRDRTDTQYF. DNA for the CDR3: TGTGCCACGCAGGTGCGGGACCGCACAGATACGCAGTATTTT.

The rearrangement links TRBV19 to TRBJ1-5; D is possibly TRBD1 (5 bases). The germline gives CDR1 LNHDA, CDR2 SQIVND (reference sequence). The ends were cut back, 3 bases at V and 6 bases at J, with 18 bases in the middle. The CDR3 sequence is 16 residues long. The CDR3, as DNA: TGTGCCAGTAGTATTCGGGAAGGGCGGAGGGGTCAGCCCCAGCATTTT. It specifies CASSIREGRRGQPQHF.

This clonotype occurred many times. The chain uses TRBV2 and TRBJ2-2; D gene uncertain. The ends were cut back, 7 bases at V and 6 bases at J, with 12 bases in the middle. The CDR3 spans 13 residues. Germline-derived CDR1 and CDR2 are SNHLY and FYNNEI. This CDR3 is CASTERLPGELFF. CDR3 in DNA: TGTGCCAGCACCGAGCGACTTCCCGGGGAGCTGTTTTTT. Filled out from reference TRBV2 and TRBJ2-2, the complete variable domain reads EPEVTQTPSHQVTQMGQEVILRCVPISNHLYFYWYRQILGQKVEFLVSFYNNEISEKSEIFDDQFSVERPDGSNFTLKIRSTKLEDSAMYFCASTERLPGELFFGEGSRLTVL.

The genes are TRBV12-3 or TRBV12-4 and TRBJ2-7, with no clear D. V lost 2 bases to trimming and J lost 6 bases, with 14 bases between them. This CDR3 region has 14 residues. The CDR3: CASSLLSGTSEQYF. The DNA for the CDR3 is TGTGCCAGCAGTTTACTGAGTGGTACAAGCGAGCAGTACTTC.

This clonotype has at least ten counts. This chain connects TRBV12-3 or TRBV12-4 to TRBJ2-3; tentatively, D is TRBD2 (5 bases). This CDR3 spans 13 amino acids. Trimming stripped 4 bases from V and 10 bases from J, with 15 bases between. The CDR3 region is CASSSRQRNAQYF. The CDR3 bases are TGTGCCAGCAGTTCCCGCCAGCGGAATGCGCAGTATTTT.

This clonotype was seen only a few times. The V and J genes are TRBV9 and TRBJ2-5; 9 bases are a match to TRBD2. Germline V gene data show CDR1 as SGDLS and CDR2 as YYNGEE. Trimming at V came to 4 bases and at J to 4 bases, leaving 8 bases not matched to a gene. The CDR3 totals 15 residues. CDR3 sequence (DNA): TGTGCCAGCAGCTCCCGTAGCGGGAGCTTAGAGACCCAGTACTTC. It translates to CASSSRSGSLETQYF.

The V and J genes are TRBV12-3 or TRBV12-4 and TRBJ2-7; 8 nucleotides match TRBD1. CDR3 size: 17 residues. V was pared by 6 bases and J by 3 bases, with 16 bases of the junction left unmatched. CDR3 loop: CASSSRDRYPDLYEQYF. CDR3 DNA sequence: TGTGCCAGCAGCTCCCGGGACAGGTATCCGGACCTCTACGAGCAGTACTTC.

This clonotype was observed many times. The chain employs TRBV7-2 and TRBJ2-1, with TRBD2 as a possible D gene (6 bases). Germline loops: CDR1 SGHTA, CDR2 FQGNSA. Trimming took off 5 bases at V and 7 bases at J, with 18 bases between the two ends. The CDR3 spans 15 residues. This CDR3 is CASSAPGLGGNEQFF. CDR3 coding DNA: TGTGCCAGCAGCGCACCGGGACTTGGGGGGAATGAGCAGTTCTTC.

This clonotype was observed many times. The V gene is TRBV11-3, the J gene TRBJ2-2; D call uncertain. The CDR3 runs to 15 residues. The ends were cut back, 2 bases at V and 0 bases at J, with 7 bases in the middle. From germline, CDR1 is SGHNT and CDR2 YENEEA. CDR3 sequence reads: CASSLQRSNTGELFF. The CDR3 region has the DNA TGTGCCAGCAGCTTACAGAGATCGAACACCGGGGAGCTGTTTTTT. Together with reference TRBV11-3 and TRBJ2-2, the CDR3 gives the full variable domain: EAGVVQSPRYKIIEKKQPVAFWCNPISGHNTLYWYLQNLGQGPELLIRYENEEAVDDSQLPKDRFSAERLKGVDSTLKIQPAELGDSAVYLCASSLQRSNTGELFFGEGSRLTVL.

In its sample, this clonotype was seen many times. The chain joins TRBV19 to TRBJ2-2; possibly TRBD2 for D (5 bases). Germline-derived CDR1 and CDR2 are LNHDA and SQIVND (reference sequence). The CDR3 spans 13 residues. V was shortened by 8 bases and J by 3 bases, with 10 bases between the two germline ends. CDR3 nucleotides: TGTGCCAGTCTGGAGCGGTACACCGGGGAGCTGTTTTTT. Translation: CASLERYTGELFF.

Worth noting for this clonotype: This could be a read error, since a much larger clone is one nucleotide away. The V gene is TRBV29-1, the J gene TRBJ2-4, with TRBD2 matching 8 bases. Germline V gene lookup returns CDR1 SQVTM and CDR2 ANQGSEA. Trimming took 0 bases from V and 6 from J; bases not matched to a gene: 7. This CDR3 has 15 amino acids. The DNA for the CDR3 is TGCAGCGTTGAAGATTTTGGGGGACTAGGAAACATTCAGTACTTC. Translation gives CSVEDFGGLGNIQYF.

Concerning this clonotype itself: This could be a read error, since a much larger clone is one nucleotide away. The chain links TRBV25-1 to TRBJ2-1; D call uncertain. The J call may be faulty, since TRBJ2-7 better matches the DNA end. The CDR3 length is 13 residues. Per the germline V gene, CDR1 is MGHDK and CDR2 is SYGVNS. CDR3 in DNA: TGTGCCAGCATTGGCGACTCCTACAATGAGCAGTACTTC. It codes for CASIGDSYNEQYF.

On this clonotype itself: Sequence at one end of the junction differs from germline and may be a read error. This chain joins TRBV7-9 and TRBJ2-1; 8 bases line up with TRBD2. Per the germline V gene, CDR1 is SEHNR and CDR2 is FQNEAQ (reference sequence). The CDR3 is 18 amino acids. The CDR3 sequence is CASSVRLAAGGLYNEHFF. The CDR3 bases are TGTGCCAGCAGCGTCCGACTAGCTGCGGGAGGTCTGTACAATGAGCACTTCTTC.

A remark on this clonotype: Germline and junction disagree at one end, which may indicate a read error. This chain uses TRBV11-3 with TRBJ2-5; D remains unclear. CDR3 length equals 11 residues. CDR1 and CDR2 (germline): SGHNT, YENEEA. In DNA, the CDR3 is TGTGCCAGCAGCTTAAGAGAGACCCAGCACTTC. As protein: CASSLRETQHF. Supplemented by reference TRBV11-3 and TRBJ2-5, the full variable domain reads EAGVVQSPRYKIIEKKQPVAFWCNPISGHNTLYWYLQNLGQGPELLIRYENEEAVDDSQLPKDRFSAERLKGVDSTLKIQPAELGDSAVYLCASSLRETQHFGPGTRLLVL.